Included here is one T cell receptor (beta chain) sequence, with context. The data were obtained in a study of shared clonotypes between healthy human individuals. CDR3 length equals 16 residues. Germline CDR1 is KGHSH and CDR2 is LQKENI. V lost 6 bases to trimming and J lost 3 bases, with 19 bases between them. Here immunoSEQ multiplex PCR was the method, and the copy in TCRdb shows in-frame clones only, minus some. The sample lists approximately 2,000,000 clones, 85% to 95% occurring once. Sequenced sample: naive CD4+ T cells from PBMCs. As to subset: CD45RA+ positively selected. The genes are TRBV18 and TRBJ2-3; D possibly corresponds to TRBD2 (6 bases). The TCR comes from a man between 18 and 35 years old in good health. Some clones in this sample may be carry-over from other donors' samples. The CDR3 region is CASSRQRDWSTDTQYF. Written as DNA, the CDR3 is TGTGCCAGCTCCCGACAGAGGGACTGGTCTACAGATACGCAGTATTTT.